The sequence of this T cell receptor (beta chain) was determined in a study of post-analysis software for immune sequencing data. Study-wide context: Included courses were relapsing-remitting and secondary progressive multiple sclerosis; progressive-relapsing multiple sclerosis was also included. Study-level results: Among roughly five TRBV segments more frequent in patients than controls were TRBV5-6, TRBV5-1 and TRBV20-1. Multiple sclerosis was associated with a significant reduction in normalized Chao1 diversity relative to controls. By F measure, samples from a shared preparation batch strongly co-clustered.

TCR beta libraries were prepared from cDNA with unique molecular identifiers. Each sample of about 0.95 to 11 million input T cells yielded about 500,000 cDNA molecules, so each molecule approximated one T cell. TCRdb re-called the PCR reads through MiXCR, storing one row per CDR3 protein. The sample has some 240,000 distinct CDR3 sequences, 36% seen once. V was shortened by 6 bases and J by 4 bases, with 15 bases between the two germline ends. The germline CDR1 and CDR2 sequences are MNHEY and SVGAGI. The CDR3 sequence is 14 residues long. To note about this clonotype: The antigen is not known.

Sequencing input: blood. This sequence was found in a girl aged 5-17 years with multiple sclerosis. The chain carries TRBV6-5 and TRBJ1-1, with TRBD1 as a possible D gene (5 bases). The CDR3 loop is CASSPNWGSTEAFF. The DNA of the CDR3 is TGTGCCAGCAGCCCCAACTGGGGGAGCACTGAAGCTTTCTTT.